The T cell receptor (beta chain) described here comes from a study of T-cell reconstitution after alpha-beta-depleted transplantation in children. Points on this clonotype: At one of its ends the junction is not consistent with the germline gene, which may arise from a read error.

Molecular barcoding with unique molecular identifiers was used for the TCRbeta library. Via MiXCR, TCRdb re-called the PCR reads, giving one row per CDR3 protein. The repertoire holds around 370,000 distinct CDR3 sequences, with around a tenth as singletons. The CDR3 loop spans 13 amino acids. Germline V gene data show CDR1 as SSHAT and CDR2 as FNYEAQ (reference sequence). Here the sequenced sample was PBMCs from the stem cell graft donor, taken from the stem cell graft. This chain connects TRBV7-7 to TRBJ1-1, with D unclear. The receptor's source is a human donor who donated a stem cell graft to a child with acute lymphoblastic leukemia. As DNA, the CDR3 is TGTGCTAGCAGCTTAAACTACGCCACTGAAGCTTTCTTT. This sequence encodes CASSLNYATEAFF.